Each of the 28 T cell receptor beta chains below was sequenced from the same sample in a study of T-cell reconstitution after alpha-beta-depleted transplantation in children. Preparation of the TCRbeta library used unique molecular identifiers. TCRdb re-analysed the PCR reads in MiXCR, keeping a single row per CDR3 protein. This table holds about 540,000 distinct CDR3 sequences, around 17% found once. This sample comprised PBMCs from the stem cell graft donor, obtained from the stem cell graft. These receptors were collected from a human donor who donated a stem cell graft to a child with acute lymphoblastic leukemia.

This clonotype was picked up a small number of times. The chain uses TRBV13 and TRBJ2-7, with 10 bases matching TRBD2. With 4 bases clipped from V and 6 bases from J, the junction kept 6 bases outside the gene matches. Per germline, CDR1 PRHDT and CDR2 FYEKMQ (reference sequence). This CDR3 has 14 amino acids. The CDR3 region has the DNA TGTGCCAGCAGCTCTAGCGGGAGCTCGGGCGAGCAGTACTTC. This codes for CASSSSGSSGEQYF.

V is TRBV12-3 or TRBV12-4 and J is TRBJ2-2, with 7 bases lining up with TRBD1. The ends lost 4 bases at V and 2 bases at J; junction bases unmatched: 4. This CDR3 contains 15 residues. DNA of the CDR3: TGTGCCAGCAGTTCTACAGGGGAAAACACCGGGGAGCTGTTTTTT. Translation gives CASSSTGENTGELFF.

The chain links TRBV7-2 to TRBJ1-2; 7 bases are shared with TRBD1. Germline V gene sequence: CDR1 SGHTA, CDR2 FQGNSA. Trimming cost V 0 bases and J 8 bases; bases outside gene matches: 12. The CDR3 is made up of 16 amino acids. CDR3 in amino acids: CASSLAGARGVRGYTF. The DNA of the CDR3 is TGTGCCAGCAGCTTAGCTGGGGCCAGGGGGGTAAGGGGCTACACCTTC.

The rearrangement links TRBV5-1 to TRBJ1-2; D gene ambiguous. The V gene lost 2 bases and the J gene lost 0 bases, with 14 bases spanning the gap. The CDR3 totals 16 residues. The V gene's germline CDR1 is SGHRS and CDR2 YFSETQ. CDR3 protein: CASSFLSPAPNYGYTF. The CDR3 region has the DNA TGCGCCAGCAGCTTTCTTTCCCCAGCTCCTAACTATGGCTACACCTTC.

This chain joins TRBV20-1 and TRBJ1-2; D not certain. Trimming took off 2 bases at V and 7 bases at J, with 11 bases between the two ends. Germline V gene sequence: CDR1 DFQATT, CDR2 SNEGSKA (reference sequence). The CDR3 runs 12 residues. In DNA, the CDR3 is TGCAGTGCTAGAATCCTCCCGGGTGGCTACACCTTC. Translation: CSARILPGGYTF.

The J gene is TRBJ1-6, the V gene TRBV9; 9 bases are shared with TRBD1. The V segment lost 3 bases and the J segment 14 bases; nucleotides outside the gene matches: 6. This CDR3 region has 13 residues. CDR1 SGDLS and CDR2 YYNGEE come from the germline V gene. In DNA, the CDR3 is TGTGCCAGCAGCGAACAGGGGGCAGGCACCCTCCACTTT. Its translation is CASSEQGAGTLHF.

This clonotype was picked up a small number of times. The V gene is TRBV4-1, the J gene TRBJ2-3, with TRBD1 as a possible D gene (5 bases). CDR3 size: 14 residues. V lost 0 bases and J 2 bases, leaving 6 bases between the germline ends. Looked up from germline, CDR1 is MGHRA and CDR2 is YSYEKL. For the CDR3, the DNA is TGCGCCAGCAGCCAAGATGGGGCCACAGATACGCAGTATTTT. Its translation is CASSQDGATDTQYF.

This clonotype turned up a few times. The V and J genes are TRBV24-1 and TRBJ2-2; 8 bases line up with TRBD1. Unmatched junction bases numbered 7, after V lost 7 bases and J lost 4 bases. The CDR3 has 15 amino acids. Germline V CDR1 and CDR2: KGHDR, SFDVKD. As DNA, the CDR3 is TGTGCCACCAGCCCCAGGGGGCGGACCACCGGGGAGCTGTTTTTT. Protein: CATSPRGRTTGELFF.

This clonotype was seen at least ten times. This rearrangement joins TRBV2 to TRBJ2-5; 9 bases align to TRBD1. Germline CDR1 is SNHLY and CDR2 is FYNNEI. There are 13 residues in the CDR3. The V gene end was trimmed by 6 bases and the J gene end by 6 bases; junction bases not matched to a gene: 5. CDR3 residues: CASSGQGTKTQYF. The CDR3 region has the DNA TGTGCCAGCAGCGGACAGGGGACGAAGACCCAGTACTTC.

This clonotype was detected only a few times. J is TRBJ1-1 and V is TRBV20-1; perhaps TRBD1 as D (6 bases). The CDR3 consists of 12 residues. V gave up 6 bases and J gave up 5 bases, with 13 bases separating them. Germline V CDR1 and CDR2: DFQATT, SNEGSKA (reference sequence). CDR3 protein: CSASEGGTEAFF. In nucleotides, the CDR3 is TGCAGTGCCTCGGAGGGGGGAACTGAAGCTTTCTTT.

The chain combines TRBV7-9 with TRBJ2-7; the D call may be TRBD1 or TRBD2 (5 bases each). The CDR3 totals 14 residues. Germline V gene lookup returns CDR1 SEHNR and CDR2 FQNEAQ (reference sequence). Trimming removed 5 bases from V and 3 bases from J, with 14 bases in between. The CDR3 DNA is TGTGCCAGCAGCGACCCCCGGGACCTCTACGAGCAGTACTTC. It specifies CASSDPRDLYEQYF.

Concerning this clonotype itself: The DNA is omitted, as the CDR3 cannot be located on it reliably, and the CDR3 follows TCRdb's listing. The rearrangement uses TRBV20-1 and TRBJ2-3; the D call TRBD2 from the table was never checked on the DNA. Germline V gives CDR1 DFQATT, CDR2 SNEGSKA (reference sequence). From its first to its last residue, the CDR3 has 13 amino acids. The CDR3 here is CSARKVAGGSEYF.

This sequence joins TRBV12-3 or TRBV12-4 and TRBJ2-4; D is possibly TRBD2 (5 bases). This CDR3 is 12 amino acids long. The ends were cut back, 7 bases at V and 11 bases at J, with 15 bases in the middle. CDR3: CASTARGGVQYF. DNA for the CDR3: TGTGCCAGCACAGCCCGGGGTGGAGTTCAGTACTTC.

The J gene is TRBJ2-3, the V gene TRBV5-1, with D perhaps matching TRBD2 (5 bases). Germline V gene lookup returns CDR1 SGHRS and CDR2 YFSETQ. This CDR3 has 15 amino acids. V was pared by 4 bases and J by 0 bases, with 12 bases between. The CDR3 reads CASSPAGYSTDTQYF. In DNA form, the CDR3 reads TGCGCCAGCAGCCCGGCGGGCTATAGCACAGATACGCAGTATTTT.

The chain employs TRBV4-1 and TRBJ2-7; 7 bases map to TRBD1. Germline lookup yields CDR1 MGHRA and CDR2 YSYEKL. The trim removed 0 bases at V and 4 bases at J, leaving 9 bases unmatched. This CDR3 contains 16 residues. Here the CDR3 DNA reads TGCGCCAGCAGCCAAGATTATACAGGGGTAGATTACGAGCAGTACTTC. Its protein product is CASSQDYTGVDYEQYF.

This clonotype has a count of ten or more. The J gene is TRBJ1-5, the V gene TRBV7-2, with TRBD1 as a possible D gene (6 bases). Deletions cut 4 bases from V and 3 bases from J, with 10 bases between. CDR1 and CDR2 (germline): SGHTA, FQGNSA. The length of the CDR3 is 14 residues. For the CDR3, the DNA is TGTGCCAGCAGCTGGGGGCGGATCAATCAGCCCCAGCATTTT. Translating gives CASSWGRINQPQHF.

This clonotype was seen only a few times. The rearrangement uses TRBV5-1 and TRBJ2-5; D is undetermined. Trimming left V 0 bases short and J 7 bases short, with 13 bases between. This CDR3 has 14 residues. Per germline, CDR1 SGHRS and CDR2 YFSETQ. CDR3 amino acids: CASSLERSVGTQYF. The CDR3 region has the DNA TGCGCCAGCAGCTTGGAACGGAGCGTTGGGACCCAGTACTTC.

In its sample, this clonotype was seen a few times. This chain uses TRBV11-2 with TRBJ2-2; TRBD1 matches at 8 bases. V gave up 4 bases and J gave up 2 bases; unmatched junction bases: 6. The CDR3 loop spans 16 amino acids. Germline-derived CDR1 and CDR2 are SGHAT and FQNNGV. CDR3 amino acids: CASSSIRGHNTGELFF. Here the CDR3 DNA reads TGTGCCAGCAGCTCGATCAGGGGGCATAACACCGGGGAGCTGTTTTTT.

In its sample, this clonotype was seen a few times. The J gene is TRBJ2-7, the V gene TRBV25-1, with 7 bases lining up with TRBD1. Trimming removed 8 bases from V and 1 base from J; junction bases left unmatched: 8. Germline CDR1 and CDR2: MGHDK and SYGVNS. The CDR3 is made up of 14 amino acids. The CDR3 DNA reads as TGTGCCAGCCTCGATTCGGGACAGTCCTACGAGCAGTACTTC. Its translation: CASLDSGQSYEQYF.

This chain joins TRBV20-1 and TRBJ2-7; 16 bases match TRBD2. This CDR3 has 17 residues. Germline trimming cut 6 bases from V and 6 bases from J; bases unmatched to any gene: 14. Looked up from germline, CDR1 is DFQATT and CDR2 is SNEGSKA (reference sequence). The CDR3 DNA follows: TGCAGTGCCACCAATCCGGGACTAGCGGGAGGGAGGCGCGAGCAGTACTTC. Its protein product is CSATNPGLAGGRREQYF.

The chain uses TRBV12-3 or TRBV12-4 and TRBJ2-7; D gene ambiguous. This CDR3 has 13 amino acids. V was clipped by 8 bases and J by 2 bases, with 13 bases between them. CDR3 loop: CASAPGPTYEQYF. DNA of the CDR3: TGTGCCAGCGCTCCCGGGCCGACCTACGAGCAGTACTTC.

The rearrangement links TRBV6-1 to TRBJ2-5; D remains unclear. Deletions cut 8 bases from V and 5 bases from J, with 12 bases between. CDR1 MNHNS and CDR2 SASEGT come from the germline V gene. The CDR3 is 12 residues long. CDR3 in amino acids: CASLTMGETQYF. CDR3 DNA sequence: TGTGCCAGCCTGACGATGGGCGAGACCCAGTACTTC.

The chain joins TRBV7-9 to TRBJ2-7; D is perhaps TRBD1 or TRBD2 (5 bases each). The CDR3 has 13 residues. Trimming removed 9 bases from V and 4 bases from J, with 16 bases in between. Germline CDR1 and CDR2: SEHNR and FQNEAQ (reference sequence). The CDR3 region has the DNA TGTGCCAGTCGGGGATGGACACGATACGAGCAGTACTTC. Translating gives CASRGWTRYEQYF.

This clonotype occurred a few times. This chain connects TRBV19 to TRBJ2-2; a possible D gene is TRBD1 (6 bases). Deletions cut 3 bases from V and 1 base from J, with 15 bases between. Germline CDR1 and CDR2: LNHDA and SQIVND (reference sequence). The CDR3 runs 17 residues. CDR3 DNA: TGTGCCAGTAGTATCAGTACAGGGCTTGGGAACACCGGGGAGCTGTTTTTT. It translates to CASSISTGLGNTGELFF.

The chain links TRBV30 to TRBJ2-7; D possibly corresponds to TRBD2 (7 bases). Looked up from germline, CDR1 is GTSNPN and CDR2 is SVGIG (reference sequence). This CDR3 spans 13 amino acids. V lost 3 bases and J 5 bases, leaving 14 bases between the germline ends. DNA of the CDR3: TGTGCCTGGAGGGCTGCGGGGGCCCACGAGCAGTACTTC. Translation: CAWRAAGAHEQYF.

This clonotype came up a few times. The rearrangement uses TRBV10-1 and TRBJ2-7; 13 bases fit TRBD2. This CDR3 contains 16 residues. The junction had 5 bases not matched to a gene; V was cut back by 1 base and J by 5 bases. Germline V gene sequence: CDR1 WNHNN, CDR2 SYGVQD (reference sequence). The CDR3 DNA sequence: TGCGCCAGCAGTGAGTTGACTAGCGGGAGGACCCACGAGCAGTACTTC. As protein: CASSELTSGRTHEQYF.

The chain recombines TRBV20-1 with TRBJ1-2, with D possibly matching TRBD1 (5 bases). V dropped 6 bases and J dropped 2 bases, with 19 bases sitting between them. This CDR3 region has 15 residues. Germline V lookup: CDR1 DFQATT, CDR2 SNEGSKA (reference sequence). The CDR3: CSASSHHRGNYGYTF. The CDR3 region has the DNA TGCAGTGCCTCTTCCCACCATCGGGGGAACTATGGCTACACCTTC.

This chain's CDR3 is CASSLSLAGGPGNEQFF. CDR3 nucleotides: TGCGCCAGCAGCTTGAGCCTAGCGGGAGGGCCAGGTAATGAGCAGTTCTTC. J is TRBJ2-1 and V is TRBV5-1; 12 bases match TRBD2. Germline V lookup: CDR1 SGHRS, CDR2 YFSETQ. CDR3 length: 17 residues. The ends lost 1 base at V and 7 bases at J; junction bases unmatched: 9.